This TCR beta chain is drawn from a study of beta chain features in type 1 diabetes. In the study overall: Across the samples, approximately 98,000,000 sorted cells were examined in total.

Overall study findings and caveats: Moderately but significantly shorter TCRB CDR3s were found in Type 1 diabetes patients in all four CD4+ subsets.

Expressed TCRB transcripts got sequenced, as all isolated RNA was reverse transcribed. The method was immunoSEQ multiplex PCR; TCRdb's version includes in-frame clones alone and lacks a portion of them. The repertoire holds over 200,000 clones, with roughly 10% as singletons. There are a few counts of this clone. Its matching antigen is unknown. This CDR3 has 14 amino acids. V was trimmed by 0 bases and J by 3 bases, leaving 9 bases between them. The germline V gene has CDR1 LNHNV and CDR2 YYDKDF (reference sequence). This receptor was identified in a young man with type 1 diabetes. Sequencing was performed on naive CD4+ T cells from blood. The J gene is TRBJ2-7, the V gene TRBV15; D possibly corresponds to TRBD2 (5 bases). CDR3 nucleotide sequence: TGTGCCACCAGCAGAGATGTCCGGGGCTACGAGCAGTACTTC. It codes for CATSRDVRGYEQYF.